This T cell receptor (beta chain) appears in the sequencing data of a study of regulatory T cells in long-lasting Graves disease. Sequencing libraries for TCR beta were prepared with iRepertoire HTBI primers and Arm-PCR of CDR3 regions. TCRdb re-called the multiplex PCR reads with MiXCR, one entry per CDR3 protein. The table lists fewer than 450,000 distinct CDR3 sequences, around a quarter of them singletons. The CDR3 is 14 amino acids. Germline CDR1 and CDR2: MGHRA and YSYEKL. V shed 3 bases and J 4 bases; nucleotides not matched to a gene: 4. Time point specified: persistent/refractory GD, antithyroid drugs over 5 years with positive TRAb. Isolated PBMC RNA provided the starting material for the TCR library.

The sample consisted of peripheral blood mononuclear cells (PBMCs), taken when the disease was refractory, from a patient treated with antithyroid drugs. V usage is TRBV4-1 and J usage is TRBJ1-2; TRBD1 matches at 8 bases. The TCR was taken from a female donor with Graves disease. In nucleotides, the CDR3 is TGCGCCAGCAGCCAGGACAGGGTGGGCTATGGCTACACCTTC. This encodes CASSQDRVGYGYTF.